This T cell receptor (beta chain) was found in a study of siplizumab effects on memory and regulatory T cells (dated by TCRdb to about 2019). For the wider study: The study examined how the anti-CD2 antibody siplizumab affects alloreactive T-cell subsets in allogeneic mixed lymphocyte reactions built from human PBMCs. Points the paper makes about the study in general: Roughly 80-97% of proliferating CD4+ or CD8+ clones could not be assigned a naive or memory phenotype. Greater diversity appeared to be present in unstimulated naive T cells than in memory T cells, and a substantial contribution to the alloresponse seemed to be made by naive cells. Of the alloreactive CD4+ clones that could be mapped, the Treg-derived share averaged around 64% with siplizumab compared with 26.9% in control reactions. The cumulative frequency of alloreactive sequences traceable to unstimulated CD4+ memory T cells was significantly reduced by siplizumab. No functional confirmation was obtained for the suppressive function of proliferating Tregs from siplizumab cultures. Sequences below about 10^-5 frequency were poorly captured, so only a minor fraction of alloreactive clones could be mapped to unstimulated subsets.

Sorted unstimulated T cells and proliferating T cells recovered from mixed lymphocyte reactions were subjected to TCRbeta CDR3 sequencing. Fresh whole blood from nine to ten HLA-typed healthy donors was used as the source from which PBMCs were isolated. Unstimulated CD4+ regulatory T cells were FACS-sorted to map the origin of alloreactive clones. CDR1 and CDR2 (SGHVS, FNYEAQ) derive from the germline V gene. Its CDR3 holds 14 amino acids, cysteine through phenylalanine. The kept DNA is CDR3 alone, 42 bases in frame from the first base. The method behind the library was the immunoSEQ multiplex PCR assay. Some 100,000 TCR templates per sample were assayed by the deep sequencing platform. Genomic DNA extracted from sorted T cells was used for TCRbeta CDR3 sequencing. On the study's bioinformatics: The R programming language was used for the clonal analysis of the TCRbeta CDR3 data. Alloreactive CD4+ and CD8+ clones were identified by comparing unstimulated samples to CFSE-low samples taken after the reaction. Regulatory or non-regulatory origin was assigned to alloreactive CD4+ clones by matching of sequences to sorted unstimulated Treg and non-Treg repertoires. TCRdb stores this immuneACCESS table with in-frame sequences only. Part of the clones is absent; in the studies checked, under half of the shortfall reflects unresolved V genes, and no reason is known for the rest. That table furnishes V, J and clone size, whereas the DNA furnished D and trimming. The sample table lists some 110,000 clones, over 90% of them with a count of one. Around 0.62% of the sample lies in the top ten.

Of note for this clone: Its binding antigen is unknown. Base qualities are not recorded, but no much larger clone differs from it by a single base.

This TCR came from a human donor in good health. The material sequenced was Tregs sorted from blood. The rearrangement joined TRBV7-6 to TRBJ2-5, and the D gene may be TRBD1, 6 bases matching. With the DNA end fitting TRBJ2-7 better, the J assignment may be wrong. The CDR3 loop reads CASSQWGQDYEQYF. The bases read TGTGCCAGCAGCCAGTGGGGGCAGGATTACGAGCAGTACTTC.